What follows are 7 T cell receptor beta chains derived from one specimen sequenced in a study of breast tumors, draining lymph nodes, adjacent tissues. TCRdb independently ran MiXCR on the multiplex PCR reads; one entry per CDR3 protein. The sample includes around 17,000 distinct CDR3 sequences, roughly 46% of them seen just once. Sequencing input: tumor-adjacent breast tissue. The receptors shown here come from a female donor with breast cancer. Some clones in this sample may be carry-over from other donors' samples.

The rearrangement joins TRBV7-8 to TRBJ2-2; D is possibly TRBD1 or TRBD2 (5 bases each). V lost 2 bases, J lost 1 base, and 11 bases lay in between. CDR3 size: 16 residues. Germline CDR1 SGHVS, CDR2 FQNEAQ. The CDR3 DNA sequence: TGTGCCAGCAGCTTACTCAGCGGACAGAACACCGGGGAGCTGTTTTTT. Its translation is CASSLLSGQNTGELFF. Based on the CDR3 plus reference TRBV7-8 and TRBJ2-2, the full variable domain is GAGVSQSPRYKVAKRGQDVALRCDPISGHVSLFWYQQALGQGPEFLTYFQNEAQLDKSGLPSDRFFAERPEGSVSTLKIQRTQQEDSAVYLCASSLLSGQNTGELFFGEGSRLTVL.

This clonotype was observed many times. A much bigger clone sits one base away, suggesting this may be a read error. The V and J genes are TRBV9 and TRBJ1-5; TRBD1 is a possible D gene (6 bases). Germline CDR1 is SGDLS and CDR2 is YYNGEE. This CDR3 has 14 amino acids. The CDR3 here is CASSVTGKYQPQPF. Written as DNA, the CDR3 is TGTGCCAGCAGCGTTACAGGGAAATATCAGCCCCAGCCTTTT.

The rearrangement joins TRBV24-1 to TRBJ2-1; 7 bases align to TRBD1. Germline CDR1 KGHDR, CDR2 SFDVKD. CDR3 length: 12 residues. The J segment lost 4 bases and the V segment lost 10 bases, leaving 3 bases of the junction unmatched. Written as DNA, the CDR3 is TGTGCCACGGGGACAGATTACAATGAGCAGTTCTTC. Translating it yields CATGTDYNEQFF.

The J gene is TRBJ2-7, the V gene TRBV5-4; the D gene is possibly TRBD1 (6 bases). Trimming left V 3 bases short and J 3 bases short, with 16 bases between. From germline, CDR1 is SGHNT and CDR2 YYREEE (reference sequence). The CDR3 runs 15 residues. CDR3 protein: CASSSGTGSVYEQYF. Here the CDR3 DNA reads TGTGCCAGCAGCTCGGGTACAGGGAGTGTCTACGAGCAGTACTTC.

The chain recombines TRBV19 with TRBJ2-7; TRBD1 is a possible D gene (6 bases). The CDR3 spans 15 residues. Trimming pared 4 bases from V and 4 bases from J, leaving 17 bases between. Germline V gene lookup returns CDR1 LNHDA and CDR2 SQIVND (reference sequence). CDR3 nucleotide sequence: TGTGCCAGTAGTAAAAGTGGGGACACTACTTACGAGCAGTACTTC. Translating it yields CASSKSGDTTYEQYF. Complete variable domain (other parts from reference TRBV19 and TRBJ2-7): DGGITQSPKYLFRKEGQNVTLSCEQNLNHDAMYWYRQDPGQGLRLIYYSQIVNDFQKGDIAEGYSVSREKKESFPLTVTSAQKNPTAFYLCASSKSGDTTYEQYFGPGTRLTVT.

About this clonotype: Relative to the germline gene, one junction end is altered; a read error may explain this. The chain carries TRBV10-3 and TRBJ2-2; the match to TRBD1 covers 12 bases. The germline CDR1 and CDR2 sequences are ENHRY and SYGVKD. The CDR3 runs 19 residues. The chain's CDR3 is CASSYDDRDRGRYTGELFF. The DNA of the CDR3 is TGTGCCAGCAGTTACGATGACCGGGACAGGGGGCGATACACCGGGGAGCTGTTTTTT.

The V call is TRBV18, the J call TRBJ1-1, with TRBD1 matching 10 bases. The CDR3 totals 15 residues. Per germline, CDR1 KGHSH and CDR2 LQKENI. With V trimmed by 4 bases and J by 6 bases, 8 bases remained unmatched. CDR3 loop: CASSQLDRGTPEAFF. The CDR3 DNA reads TGTGCCAGCTCACAACTGGACAGGGGGACCCCTGAAGCTTTCTTT.